This TCR beta chain came from a study of cytomegalovirus exposure and HLA in healthy donors. The study, taken as a whole, reports: The majority of CMV-associated TCR beta chains were reported as apparently HLA-restricted in a later analysis. CMV serostatus stood as the only immune exposure information on hand. Later on, an analysis showed TCR association rates differing by HLA locus, with DRB1 the most and HLA-C the fewest.

This CDR3 is 16 amino acids long. V shed 3 bases, J shed 6 bases, and the junction held 7 bases outside the gene matches. From germline, CDR1 is SNHLY and CDR2 FYNNEI. PCR employed 60 Vbeta and 13 Jbeta primers. Libraries were prepared by immunoSEQ multiplex PCR; TCRdb keeps only in-frame clonotypes and omits some of them. The sample contains around 100,000 clones, approximately 75% of which appear only once. A single count supports this clone. No antigen is known for it. The origin of this receptor is a woman between 40 and 55 years old in good health and CMV-seronegative. The sample consisted of PBMCs. V is TRBV2 and J is TRBJ2-2, with 10 bases matching TRBD1. CDR3 amino acids: CASSDSGQGGAGELFF. CDR3 sequence (DNA): TGTGCCAGCAGTGATTCTGGACAGGGGGGAGCCGGGGAGCTGTTTTTT.